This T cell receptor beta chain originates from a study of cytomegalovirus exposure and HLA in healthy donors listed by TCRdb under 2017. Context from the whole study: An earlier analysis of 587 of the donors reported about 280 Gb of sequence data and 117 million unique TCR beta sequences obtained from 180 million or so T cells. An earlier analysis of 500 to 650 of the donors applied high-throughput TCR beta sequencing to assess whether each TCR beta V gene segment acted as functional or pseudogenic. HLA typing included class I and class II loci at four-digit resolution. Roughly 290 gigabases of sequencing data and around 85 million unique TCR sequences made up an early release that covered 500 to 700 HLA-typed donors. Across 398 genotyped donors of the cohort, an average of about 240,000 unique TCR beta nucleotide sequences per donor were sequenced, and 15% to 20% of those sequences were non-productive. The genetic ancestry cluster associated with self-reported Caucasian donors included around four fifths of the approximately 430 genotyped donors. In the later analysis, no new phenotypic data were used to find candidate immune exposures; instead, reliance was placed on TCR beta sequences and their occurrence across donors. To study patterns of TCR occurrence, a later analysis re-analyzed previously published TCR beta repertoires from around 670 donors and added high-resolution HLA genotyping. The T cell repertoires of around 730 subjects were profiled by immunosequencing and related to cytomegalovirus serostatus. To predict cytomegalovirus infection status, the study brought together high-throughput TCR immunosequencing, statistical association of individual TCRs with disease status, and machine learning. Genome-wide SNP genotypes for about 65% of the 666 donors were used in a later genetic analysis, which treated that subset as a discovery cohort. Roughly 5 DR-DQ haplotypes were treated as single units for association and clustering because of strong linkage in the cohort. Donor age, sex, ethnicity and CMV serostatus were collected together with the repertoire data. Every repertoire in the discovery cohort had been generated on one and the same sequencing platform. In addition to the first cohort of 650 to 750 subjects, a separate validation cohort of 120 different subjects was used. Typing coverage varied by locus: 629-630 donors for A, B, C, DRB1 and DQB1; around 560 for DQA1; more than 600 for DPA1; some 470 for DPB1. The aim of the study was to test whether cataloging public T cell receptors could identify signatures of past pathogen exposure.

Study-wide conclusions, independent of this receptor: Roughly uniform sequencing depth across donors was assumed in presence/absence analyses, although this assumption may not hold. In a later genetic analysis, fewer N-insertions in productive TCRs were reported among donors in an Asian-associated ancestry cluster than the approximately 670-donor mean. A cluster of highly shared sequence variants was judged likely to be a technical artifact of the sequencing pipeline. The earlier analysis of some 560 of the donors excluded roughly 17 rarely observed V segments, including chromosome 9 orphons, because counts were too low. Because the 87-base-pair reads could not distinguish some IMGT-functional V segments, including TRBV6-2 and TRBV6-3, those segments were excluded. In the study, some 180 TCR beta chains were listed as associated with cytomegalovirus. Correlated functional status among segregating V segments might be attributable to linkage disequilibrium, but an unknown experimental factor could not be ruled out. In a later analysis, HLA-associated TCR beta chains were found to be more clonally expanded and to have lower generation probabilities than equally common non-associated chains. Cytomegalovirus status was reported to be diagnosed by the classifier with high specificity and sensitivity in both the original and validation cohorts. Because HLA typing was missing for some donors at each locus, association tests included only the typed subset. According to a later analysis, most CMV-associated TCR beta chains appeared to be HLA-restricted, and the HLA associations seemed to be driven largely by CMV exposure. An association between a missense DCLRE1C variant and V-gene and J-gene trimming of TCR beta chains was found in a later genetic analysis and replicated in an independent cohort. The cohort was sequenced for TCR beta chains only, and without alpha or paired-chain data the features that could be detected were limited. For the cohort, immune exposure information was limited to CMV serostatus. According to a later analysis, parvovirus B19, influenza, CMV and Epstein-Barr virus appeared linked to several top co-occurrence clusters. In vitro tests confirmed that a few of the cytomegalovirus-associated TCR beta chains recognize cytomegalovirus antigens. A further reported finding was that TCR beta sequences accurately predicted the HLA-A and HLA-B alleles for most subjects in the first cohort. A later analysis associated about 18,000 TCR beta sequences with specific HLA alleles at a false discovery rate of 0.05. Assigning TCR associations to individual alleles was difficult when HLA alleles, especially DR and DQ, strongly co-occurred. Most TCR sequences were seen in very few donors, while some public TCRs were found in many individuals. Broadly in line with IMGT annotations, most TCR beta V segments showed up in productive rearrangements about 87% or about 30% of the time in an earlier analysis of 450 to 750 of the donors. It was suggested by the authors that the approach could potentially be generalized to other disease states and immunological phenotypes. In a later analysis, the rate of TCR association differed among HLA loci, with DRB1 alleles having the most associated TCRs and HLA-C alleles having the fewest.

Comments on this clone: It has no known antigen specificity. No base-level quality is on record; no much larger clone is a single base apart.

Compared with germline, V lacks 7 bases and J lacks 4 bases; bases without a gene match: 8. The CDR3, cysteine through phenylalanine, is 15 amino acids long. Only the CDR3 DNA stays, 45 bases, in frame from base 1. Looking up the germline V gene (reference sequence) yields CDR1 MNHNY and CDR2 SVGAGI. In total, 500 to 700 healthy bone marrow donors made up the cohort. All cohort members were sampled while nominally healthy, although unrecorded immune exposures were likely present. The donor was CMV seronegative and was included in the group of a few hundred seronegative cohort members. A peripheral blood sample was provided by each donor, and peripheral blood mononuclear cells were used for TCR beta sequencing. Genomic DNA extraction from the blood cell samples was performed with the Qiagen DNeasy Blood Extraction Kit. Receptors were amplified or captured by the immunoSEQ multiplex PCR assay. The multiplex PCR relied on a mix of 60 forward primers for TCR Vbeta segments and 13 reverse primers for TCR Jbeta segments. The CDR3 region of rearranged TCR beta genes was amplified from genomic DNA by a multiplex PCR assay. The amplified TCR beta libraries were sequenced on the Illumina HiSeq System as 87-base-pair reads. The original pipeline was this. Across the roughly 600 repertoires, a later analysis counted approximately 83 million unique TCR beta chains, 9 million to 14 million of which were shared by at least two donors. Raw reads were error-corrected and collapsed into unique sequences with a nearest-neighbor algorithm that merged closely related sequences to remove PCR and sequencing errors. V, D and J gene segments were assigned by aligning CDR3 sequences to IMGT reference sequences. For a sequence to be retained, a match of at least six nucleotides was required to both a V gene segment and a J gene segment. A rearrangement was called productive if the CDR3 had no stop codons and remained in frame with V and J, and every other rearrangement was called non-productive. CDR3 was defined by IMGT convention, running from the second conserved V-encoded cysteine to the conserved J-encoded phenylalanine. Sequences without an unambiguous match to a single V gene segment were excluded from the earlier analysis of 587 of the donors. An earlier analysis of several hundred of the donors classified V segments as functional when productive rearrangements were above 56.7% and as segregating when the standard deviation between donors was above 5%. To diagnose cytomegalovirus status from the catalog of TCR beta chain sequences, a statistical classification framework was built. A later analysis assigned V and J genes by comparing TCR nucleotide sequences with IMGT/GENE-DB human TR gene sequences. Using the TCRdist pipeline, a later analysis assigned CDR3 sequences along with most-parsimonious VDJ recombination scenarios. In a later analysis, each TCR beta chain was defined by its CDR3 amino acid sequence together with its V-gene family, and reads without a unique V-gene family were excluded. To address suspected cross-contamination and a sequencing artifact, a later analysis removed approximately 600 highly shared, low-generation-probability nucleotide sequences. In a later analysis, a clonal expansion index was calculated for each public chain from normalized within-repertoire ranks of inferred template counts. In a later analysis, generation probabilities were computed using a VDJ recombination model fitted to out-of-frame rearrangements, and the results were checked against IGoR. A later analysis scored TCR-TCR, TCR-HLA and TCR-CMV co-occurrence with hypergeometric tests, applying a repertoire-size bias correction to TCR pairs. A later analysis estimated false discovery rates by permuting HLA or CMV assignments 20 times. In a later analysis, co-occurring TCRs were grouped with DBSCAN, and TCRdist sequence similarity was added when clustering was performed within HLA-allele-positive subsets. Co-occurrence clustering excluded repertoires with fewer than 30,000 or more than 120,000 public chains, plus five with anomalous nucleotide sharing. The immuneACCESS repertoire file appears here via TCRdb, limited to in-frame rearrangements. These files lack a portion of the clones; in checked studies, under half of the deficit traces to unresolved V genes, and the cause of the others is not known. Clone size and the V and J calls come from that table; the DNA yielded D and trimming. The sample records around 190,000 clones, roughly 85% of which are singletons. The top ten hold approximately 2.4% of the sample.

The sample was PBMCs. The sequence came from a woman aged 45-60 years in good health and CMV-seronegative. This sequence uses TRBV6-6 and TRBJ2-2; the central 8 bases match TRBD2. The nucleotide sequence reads TGTGCCAGCAACCGGGGACTAGGAGTCACCGGGGAGCTGTTTTTT. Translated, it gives CASNRGLGVTGELFF.